This T cell receptor (beta chain) was sequenced during a study of CDR3 diversity in severe acne (dated by TCRdb to 2018 to 2020). The library relied on PCR. Sequenced using an Illumina HiSeq 2000. TCRdb applied fastp at Q25 and MiXCR to the public reads, then kept only in-frame beta chains. Each CDR3 protein gets just one entry, which takes the most common genes and DNA from the rows behind it. The sample has 65,000 to 95,000 distinct CDR3 sequences on record, 51% of them singletons. Over 11% of the sample belongs to the ten largest clones. This clonotype is considered medium-sized (0.01 to 0.1%). The target of this receptor is not known. No base-level quality is on record; no much larger clone is a single base apart. The sequenced sample consisted of blood. The receptor was derived from a male donor in good health, without acne.

The CDR3 amino acid sequence is: CASSFGEGLNYEQYF. The DNA sequence is as follows: TGTGCCAGCAGCTTCGGAGAGGGGTTGAACTACGAGCAGTACTTC. The V gene is TRBV7-2 and the J gene is TRBJ2-7, with the D assignment possibly TRBD1 or TRBD2, given 5 matching bases for each. The trim is 3 bases for V and 3 bases for J, with a gap of 15 bases between the germline ends. From the cysteine up to the phenylalanine, the CDR3 has a length of 15 residues. Only CDR3 DNA is held: 45 bases, read in frame from base 1. The CDR1 and CDR2 encoded by the germline V gene are SGHTA and FQGNSA.